In its sample, the clone carrying this TCR beta chain was seen a few times. Its matching antigen is unknown. Regarding treatment: roughly 18 received Ad26.COV2.S at low or high dose, single or two shots; five or six received placebo; per-sample allocation not given. Each sample was drawn 63 days after the first injection (of vaccine or placebo). TCRdb's copy holds only in-frame clones and misses some; the assay was immunoSEQ multiplex PCR. Of roughly 500,000 clones in the sample, roughly 87% were seen once. The V gene's germline CDR1 is KGHSY and CDR2 FQNENV. The CDR3 extends over 12 amino acids. V gave up 4 bases and J gave up 6 bases, with 10 bases separating them. This specimen comes from a study of Ad26.COV2.S vaccination and SARS-CoV-2 variants. The wider study: Once, or twice with 56 days between doses, Ad26.COV2.S was given intramuscularly.

Points from the study as a whole: It was found that vaccine and placebo recipients had similar non-spike TCR breadth. Possible underestimation of total T cell responses by the TCR breadth and depth analyses was noted.

The TCR comes from a person between 18 and 60 years old who received the Ad26.COV2.S COVID-19 vaccine or a placebo. The genes are TRBV16 and TRBJ2-7; unclear D gene. The sample was peripheral blood, taken in a trial of Ad26.COV2.S vaccine versus placebo. In DNA form, the CDR3 reads TGTGCCAGCAGCCCCCGGGTGGGCGAGCAGTACTTC. It encodes CASSPRVGEQYF.